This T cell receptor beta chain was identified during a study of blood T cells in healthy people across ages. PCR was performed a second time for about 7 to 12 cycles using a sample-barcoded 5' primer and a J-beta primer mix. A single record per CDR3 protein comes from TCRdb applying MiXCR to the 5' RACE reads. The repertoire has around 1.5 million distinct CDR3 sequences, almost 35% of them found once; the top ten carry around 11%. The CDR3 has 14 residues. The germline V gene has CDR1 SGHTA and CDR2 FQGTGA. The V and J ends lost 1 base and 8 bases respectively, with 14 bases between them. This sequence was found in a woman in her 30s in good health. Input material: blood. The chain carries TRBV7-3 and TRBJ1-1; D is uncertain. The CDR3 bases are TGTGCCAGCAGCTTAAATCCCGCAGACGAGGAAGCTTTCTTT. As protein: CASSLNPADEEAFF.